The 5 T cell receptor beta chains presented below share a single source sample, sequenced in a study of T cells expressing NK-cell markers. TCRdb reprocessed the 5' RACE reads, keeping one entry per CDR3 protein, no DNA. Its listing shows 550,000 to 600,000 distinct CDR3 sequences. The sequenced material came from blood T cells: a sorted CD56 or NKG2C T cell subset, CD4+ or CD8+ T cells, or bulk PBMC T cells (not recorded which). The receptors originated from a man aged 18 to 29 in good health.

This CDR3 is CASSKLLGTGENSPLHF. The chain employs TRBV6-1 and TRBJ1-6; there is no DNA to check the TCRdb D call of TRBD1. Germline V lookup: CDR1 MNHNS, CDR2 SASEGT. There are 17 residues in the CDR3.

The rearrangement links TRBV2 to TRBJ2-7; no DNA is available, so the TRBD1 call from TCRdb remains unchecked. Germline assignment: CDR1 SNHLY and CDR2 FYNNEI. The CDR3 totals 13 residues. The chain's CDR3 is CASRPNDRYEQYF.

The rearrangement uses TRBV9 and TRBJ2-1; as DNA is missing, the TRBD2 call by TCRdb cannot be tested. CDR1 and CDR2 from the germline V gene are SGDLS and YYNGEE. CDR3 length: 17 residues. The CDR3 is CASSVASGSVVYNEQFF. The full variable domain, rest sourced from reference TRBV9 and TRBJ2-1, is DSGVTQTPKHLITATGQRVTLRCSPRSGDLSVYWYQQSLDQGLQFLIQYYNGEERAKGNILERFSAQQFPDLHSELNLSSLELGDSALYFCASSVASGSVVYNEQFFGPGTRLTVL.

The CDR3 loop reads CASSPESVGRGYTF. V and J are TRBV5-1 and TRBJ1-2. The CDR3 loop spans 14 amino acids. Germline CDR1 is SGHRS and CDR2 is YFSETQ. The full variable domain, completed using reference TRBV5-1 and TRBJ1-2, is KAGVTQTPRYLIKTRGQQVTLSCSPISGHRSVSWYQQTPGQGLQFLFEYFSETQRNKGNFPGRFSGRQFSNSRSEMNVSTLELGDSALYLCASSPESVGRGYTFGSGTRLTVV.

V gene TRBV27 combines with J gene TRBJ2-1; TCRdb's assignment of TRBD2 cannot be checked, as there is no DNA. CDR3 size: 17 residues. Germline V gene lookup returns CDR1 MNHEY and CDR2 SMNVEV (reference sequence). The CDR3 loop reads CASTQPSGLSSYNEQFF.